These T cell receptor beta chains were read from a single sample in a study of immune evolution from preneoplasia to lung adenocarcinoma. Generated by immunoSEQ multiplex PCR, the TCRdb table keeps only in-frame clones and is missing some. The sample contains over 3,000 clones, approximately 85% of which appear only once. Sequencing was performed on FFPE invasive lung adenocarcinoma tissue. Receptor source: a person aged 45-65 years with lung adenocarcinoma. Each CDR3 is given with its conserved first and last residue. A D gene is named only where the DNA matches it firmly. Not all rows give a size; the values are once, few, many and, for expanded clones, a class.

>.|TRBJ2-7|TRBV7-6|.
CASSLEGGVGYEQYF
TGTGCCAGCAGCTTAGAGGGGGGAGTCGGCTACGAGCAGTACTTC
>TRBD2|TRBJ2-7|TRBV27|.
CASSPRTSGDYEQYF
TGTGCCAGCAGTCCACGGACTAGCGGGGATTACGAGCAGTACTTC
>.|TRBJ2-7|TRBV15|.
CATSREAASSYEQYF
TGTGCCACCAGCAGAGAGGCGGCCAGCTCCTACGAGCAGTACTTC
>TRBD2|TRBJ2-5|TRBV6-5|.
CASRRGGKKTQYF
TGTGCCAGCAGACGGGGGGGCAAAAAGACCCAGTACTTC
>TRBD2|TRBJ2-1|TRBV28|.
CASRGPGREVDEQFF
TGTGCCAGCAGGGGCCCGGGACGGGAGGTCGATGAGCAGTTCTTC
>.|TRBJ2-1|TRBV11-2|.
CASSHQGRAPEQFF
TGTGCCAGCAGCCATCAAGGCAGGGCACCTGAGCAGTTCTTC
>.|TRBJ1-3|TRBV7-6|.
CASSLSSRNTIYF
TGTGCCAGCAGCTTATCTTCAAGAAACACCATATATTTT
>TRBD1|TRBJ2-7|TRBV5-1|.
CASSSGTGKSEQYF
TGCGCCAGCAGCTCGGGGACAGGGAAAAGCGAGCAGTACTTC
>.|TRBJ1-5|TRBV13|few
CASSFGHGDQPQHF
TGTGCCAGCAGCTTCGGACACGGGGATCAGCCCCAGCATTTT
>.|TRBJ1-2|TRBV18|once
CASSPPQGRDYGYTF
TGTGCCAGCTCACCACCCCAGGGACGTGACTATGGCTACACCTTC
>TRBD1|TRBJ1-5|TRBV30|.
CAWSGRGNQPQHF
TGTGCCTGGAGCGGCAGGGGGAATCAGCCCCAGCATTTT
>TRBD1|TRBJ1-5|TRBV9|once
CASSVRTDPGGYSNQPQHF
TGTGCCAGCAGCGTACGGACAGATCCAGGGGGCTATAGCAATCAGCCCCAGCATTTT
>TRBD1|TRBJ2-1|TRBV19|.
CASSRTGIDEQFF
TGTGCCAGTAGTAGGACAGGGATCGATGAGCAGTTCTTC
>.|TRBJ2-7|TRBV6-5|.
CASRRPGASSYEQYF
TGTGCCAGCCGCAGACCCGGCGCTTCTTCCTACGAGCAGTACTTC
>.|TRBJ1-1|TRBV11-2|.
CASSPFTEVFF
TGTGCCAGCAGCCCTTTCACTGAAGTTTTCTTT
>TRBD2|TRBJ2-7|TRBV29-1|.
CSVVGGGGFYEQYF
TGCAGCGTTGTTGGCGGGGGAGGATTCTACGAGCAGTACTTC